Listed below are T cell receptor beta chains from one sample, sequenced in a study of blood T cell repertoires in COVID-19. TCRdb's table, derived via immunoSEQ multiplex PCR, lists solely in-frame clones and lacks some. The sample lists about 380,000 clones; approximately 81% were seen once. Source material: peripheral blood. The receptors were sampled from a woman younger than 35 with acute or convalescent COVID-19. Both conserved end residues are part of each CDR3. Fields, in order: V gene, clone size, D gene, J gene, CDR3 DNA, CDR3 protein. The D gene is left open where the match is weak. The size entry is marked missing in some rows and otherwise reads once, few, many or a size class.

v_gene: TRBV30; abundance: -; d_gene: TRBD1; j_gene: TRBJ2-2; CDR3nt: TGTGCCTGGAGTGTATCCGGGACAGTGAACACCGGGGAGCTGTTTTTT; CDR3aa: CAWSVSGTVNTGELFF
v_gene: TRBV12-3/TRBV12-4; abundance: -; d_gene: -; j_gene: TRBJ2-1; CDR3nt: TGTGCCAGCAGCCCTGATAGATTATATGAGCAGTTCTTC; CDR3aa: CASSPDRLYEQFF
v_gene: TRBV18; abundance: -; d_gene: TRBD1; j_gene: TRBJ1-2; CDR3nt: TGTGCCAGCTCAGACTCACAGGGGGCGTTTGGCTACACCTTC; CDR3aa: CASSDSQGAFGYTF
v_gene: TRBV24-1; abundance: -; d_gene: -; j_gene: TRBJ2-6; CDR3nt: TGTGCCACCAGTGACAGGGCGGATTCTGGGGCCAACGTCCTGACTTTC; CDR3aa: CATSDRADSGANVLTF
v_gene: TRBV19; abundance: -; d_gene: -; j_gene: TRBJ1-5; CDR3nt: TGTGCCAGTAGCCCAAGAGGGAGGGGAACGGGCAATCAGCCCCAGCATTTT; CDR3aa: CASSPRGRGTGNQPQHF
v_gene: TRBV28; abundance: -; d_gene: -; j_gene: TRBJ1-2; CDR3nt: TGTGCCAGCAGTTTAGGGGGGGAAAACTATGGCTACACCTTC; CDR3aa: CASSLGGENYGYTF
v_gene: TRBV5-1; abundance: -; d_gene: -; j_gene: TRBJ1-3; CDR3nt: TGCGCCAGCAGCCCTCAGGAGGCAGCCTCTGGAAACACCATATATTTT; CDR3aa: CASSPQEAASGNTIYF
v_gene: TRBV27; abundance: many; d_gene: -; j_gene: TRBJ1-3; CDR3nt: TGTGCCAGCAGTAGGACAGATGGAAACACCATATATTTT; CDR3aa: CASSRTDGNTIYF
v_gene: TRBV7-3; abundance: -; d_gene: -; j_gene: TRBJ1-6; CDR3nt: TGTGCCAGCAGCTTCGGGGGTAATTCACCCCTCCACTTT; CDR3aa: CASSFGGNSPLHF
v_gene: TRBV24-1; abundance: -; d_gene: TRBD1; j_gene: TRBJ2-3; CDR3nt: TGTGCCACCAGTGATTTAGGACAGGGGGTATCAGATACGCAGTATTTT; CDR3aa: CATSDLGQGVSDTQYF
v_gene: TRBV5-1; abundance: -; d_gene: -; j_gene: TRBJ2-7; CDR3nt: TGCGCCAGCAGCTTAGGCGGTTACTCCTACGAGCAGTACTTC; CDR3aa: CASSLGGYSYEQYF
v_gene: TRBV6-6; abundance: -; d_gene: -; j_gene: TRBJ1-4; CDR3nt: TGTGCCAGCAGCTTTGGGCCTAATGAAAAACTGTTTTTT; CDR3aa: CASSFGPNEKLFF
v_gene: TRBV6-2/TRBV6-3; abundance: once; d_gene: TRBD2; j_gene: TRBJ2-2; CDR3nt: TGTGCCAGCAGTTCGGGGGGATGGAACACCGGGGAGCTGTTTTTT; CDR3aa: CASSSGGWNTGELFF
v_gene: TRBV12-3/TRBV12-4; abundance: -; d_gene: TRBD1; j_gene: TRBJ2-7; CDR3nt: TGTGCCAGCAGTCAGAACAGGGGTGGGCAGTACTTC; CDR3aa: CASSQNRGGQYF
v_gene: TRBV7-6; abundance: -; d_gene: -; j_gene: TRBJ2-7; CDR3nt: TGTGCCAGCAGCTTAGTGGAGAGTTTGTACTACGAGCAGTACTTC; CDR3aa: CASSLVESLYYEQYF
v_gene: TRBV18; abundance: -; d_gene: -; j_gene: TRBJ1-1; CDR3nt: TGTGCCAGCTCAAAGGACAGACTTGAAGCTTTCTTT; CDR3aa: CASSKDRLEAFF
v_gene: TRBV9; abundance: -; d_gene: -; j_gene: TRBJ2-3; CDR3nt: TGTGCCAGCAGTACCGGGACATGGAGGACAGATACGCAGTATTTT; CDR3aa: CASSTGTWRTDTQYF
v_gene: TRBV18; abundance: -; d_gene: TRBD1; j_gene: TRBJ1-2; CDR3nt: TGTGCCAGCTCACCCGGTCGGACAGGGTCGAGCGGCTACACCTTC; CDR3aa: CASSPGRTGSSGYTF
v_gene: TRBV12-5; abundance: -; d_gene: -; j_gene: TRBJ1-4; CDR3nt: TGTGCTAGTGGTATCAGGGCCGCTAATGAAAAACTGTTTTTT; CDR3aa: CASGIRAANEKLFF
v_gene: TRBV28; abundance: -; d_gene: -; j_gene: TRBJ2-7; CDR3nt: TGTGCCAGCAGTTACACCCAGGGAAACTCCTACGAGCAGTACTTC; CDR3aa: CASSYTQGNSYEQYF
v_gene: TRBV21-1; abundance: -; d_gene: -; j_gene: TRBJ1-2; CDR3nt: TGTGCCAGCAGCAAATACAGGGTTATGTGCTATGGCTACACCTTC; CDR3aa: CASSKYRVMCYGYTF
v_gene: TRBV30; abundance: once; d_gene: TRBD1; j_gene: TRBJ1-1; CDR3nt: TGTGCCCTGGAGGGACAGACAAACACTGAAGCTTTCTTT; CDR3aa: CALEGQTNTEAFF
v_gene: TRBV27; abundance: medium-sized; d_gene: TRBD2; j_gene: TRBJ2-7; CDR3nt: TGTGCCAGCAGCCTCATGCGGGGGACCGAGCAGTACTTC; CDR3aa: CASSLMRGTEQYF
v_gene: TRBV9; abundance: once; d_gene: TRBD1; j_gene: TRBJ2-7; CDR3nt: TGTGCCAGCAGCGTAGGACAGGGCGTTATTTCCGAGCAGTACTTC; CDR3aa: CASSVGQGVISEQYF
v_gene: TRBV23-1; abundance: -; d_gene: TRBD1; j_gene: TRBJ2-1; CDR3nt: TGCGCCAGCAGTCACCCGGGACAGGGCTACAATGAGCAGTTCTTC; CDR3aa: CASSHPGQGYNEQFF
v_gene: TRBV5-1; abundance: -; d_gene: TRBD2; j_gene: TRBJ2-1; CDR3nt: TGCGCCAGCGGGACTACCTACAATGAGCAGTTCTTC; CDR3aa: CASGTTYNEQFF
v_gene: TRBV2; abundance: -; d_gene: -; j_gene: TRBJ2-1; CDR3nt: TGTGCCAGCAGTTACGAGGGATACAATGAGCAGTTCTTC; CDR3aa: CASSYEGYNEQFF
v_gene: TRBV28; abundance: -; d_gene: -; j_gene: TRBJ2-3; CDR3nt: TGTGCCAGCAGTCCCAGGGGAGATACGCAGTATTTT; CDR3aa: CASSPRGDTQYF
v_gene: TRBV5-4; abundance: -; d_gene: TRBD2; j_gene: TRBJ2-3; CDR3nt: TGTGCCAGCAGTCCCGGGGGAGGCGGGGGGACCACAGATACGCAGTATTTT; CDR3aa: CASSPGGGGGTTDTQYF
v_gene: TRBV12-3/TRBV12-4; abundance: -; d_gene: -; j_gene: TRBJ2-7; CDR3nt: TGTGCCAGCAGTCCGACCCAATCCGGGGAGCAGTACTTC; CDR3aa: CASSPTQSGEQYF
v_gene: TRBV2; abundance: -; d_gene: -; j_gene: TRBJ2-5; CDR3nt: TGTGCCAGCAGTGAGGGCTGGGGCGGGGTCAAAGAGACCCAGTACTTC; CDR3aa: CASSEGWGGVKETQYF
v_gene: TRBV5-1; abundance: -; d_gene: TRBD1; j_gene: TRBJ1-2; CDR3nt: TGCGCCAGCAGCTTTCGACAGGGGACCTATGGCTACACCTTC; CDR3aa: CASSFRQGTYGYTF
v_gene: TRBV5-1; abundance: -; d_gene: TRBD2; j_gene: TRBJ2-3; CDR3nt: TGCGCCAGCAGCTCCTGGACTAGCGGGGGGTTAACAGATACGCAGTATTTT; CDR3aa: CASSSWTSGGLTDTQYF
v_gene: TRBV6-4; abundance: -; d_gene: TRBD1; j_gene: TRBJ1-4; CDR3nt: TGTGCCAGCAGTGACTCGGGACAGTCGTCTAATGAAAAACTGTTTTTT; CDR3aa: CASSDSGQSSNEKLFF
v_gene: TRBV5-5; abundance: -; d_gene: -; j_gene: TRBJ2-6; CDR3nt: TGTGCCAGCAGCTTACAGGGTTCCGGCTCTGGGGCCAACGTCCTGACTTTC; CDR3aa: CASSLQGSGSGANVLTF
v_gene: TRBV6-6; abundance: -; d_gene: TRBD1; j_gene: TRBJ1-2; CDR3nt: TGTGCCAGCAGTTCGTCCGACAGGGGTAACTATGGCTACACCTTC; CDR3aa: CASSSSDRGNYGYTF
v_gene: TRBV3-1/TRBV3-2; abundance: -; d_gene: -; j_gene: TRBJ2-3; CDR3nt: TGTGCCAGCAGCCAGGATAGCACGGCAGATACGCAGTATTTT; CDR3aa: CASSQDSTADTQYF
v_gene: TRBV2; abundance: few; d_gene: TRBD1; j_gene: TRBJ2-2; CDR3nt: TGTGCCAGCAGGGGACAGGTGAACACCGGGGAGCTGTTTTTT; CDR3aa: CASRGQVNTGELFF
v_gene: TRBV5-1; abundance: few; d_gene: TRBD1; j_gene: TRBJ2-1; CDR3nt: TGCGCCAGCAGCCTGACGACAGGGTATTCCGGTGAGCAGTTCTTC; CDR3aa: CASSLTTGYSGEQFF
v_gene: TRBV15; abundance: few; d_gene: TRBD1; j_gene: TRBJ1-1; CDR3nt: TGTGCCACCAGCAGAGATGGGGGACAGGGGTTAATGGAGGCTTTCTTT; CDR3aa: CATSRDGGQGLMEAFF
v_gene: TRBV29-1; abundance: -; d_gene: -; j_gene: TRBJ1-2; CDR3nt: TGCAGCGTGGACGGGAGCCCCTTTGGCTACACCTTC; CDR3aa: CSVDGSPFGYTF
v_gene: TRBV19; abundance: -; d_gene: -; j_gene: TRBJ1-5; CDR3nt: TGTGCCAGTAGCACTCAGGGGAACCTTGATCAGCCCCAGCATTTT; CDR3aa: CASSTQGNLDQPQHF
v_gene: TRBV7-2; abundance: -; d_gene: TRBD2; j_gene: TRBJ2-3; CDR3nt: TGTGCCAGCAGCTTAAGACTAGCGGACACAGATACGCAGTATTTT; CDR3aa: CASSLRLADTDTQYF
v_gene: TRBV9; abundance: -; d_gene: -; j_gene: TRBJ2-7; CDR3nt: TGTGCCAGCAGCGAGGCCGGTCGCGGCTACGAGCAGTACTTC; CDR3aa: CASSEAGRGYEQYF
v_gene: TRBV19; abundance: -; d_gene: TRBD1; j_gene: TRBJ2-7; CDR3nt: TGTGCCAGTATCGGACAGGCCAACGAGCAGTACTTC; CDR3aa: CASIGQANEQYF
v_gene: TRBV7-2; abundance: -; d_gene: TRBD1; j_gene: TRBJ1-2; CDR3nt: TGTGCCAGCAGTCCACAGGGGGGAAATGGCTACACCTTC; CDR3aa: CASSPQGGNGYTF